This T cell receptor (beta chain) emerged from a study of response to subunit inactivated influenza vaccine. The study, taken as a whole, reports: Authors proposed each seasonal influenza vaccination draws in few new T cells.

V gave up 3 bases and J gave up 12 bases; unmatched junction bases: 9. The CDR3 covers 13 residues. Germline V gene sequence: CDR1 DFQATT, CDR2 SNEGSKA (reference sequence). A remark on this clonotype: Its antigen remains unknown.

TCRdb reprocessed the RT-PCR reads with MiXCR, giving one entry per CDR3 protein. Found here are approximately 290,000 distinct CDR3 sequences, approximately 20% of them singletons; the top ten hold 10%. This TCR was recovered from a man aged 50-75 years who received an inactivated influenza vaccine. The J gene is TRBJ2-1, the V gene TRBV20-1; 9 bases line up with TRBD2. The starting material was PBMCs from blood, obtained about 20 months after vaccination. CDR3 bases: TGCAGTGCTAGTTTCCCGCGGGAGGGTGGGCAGTTCTTC. This sequence encodes CSASFPREGGQFF.